This T cell receptor (beta chain) was captured by sequencing in a study of a mutant IDH1 vaccine in newly diagnosed glioma. Across the study: Once 4-6 weeks had passed after radiotherapy alone, vaccination started, or it started with temozolomide cycles. Previous care, which was radiotherapy, temozolomide, or both, most often involved both. General observations from the study: Vaccination elicited immune responses in approximately 92% of patients.

Time point described: week 47, end of study. Each dose of the vaccine consisted of 300 ug of mutant IDH1 20-mer peptide, with topical imiquimod. Newly diagnosed WHO grade 3 or 4 IDH1-mutant, ATRX-lost astrocytomas were identified in the donors. With V trimmed by 6 bases and J by 5 bases, 7 bases remained unmatched. CDR1 is LNHDA and CDR2 is SQIVND in the germline V gene (reference sequence). The CDR3 is 14 amino acids. Profiling relied on immunoSEQ multiplex PCR, and the TCRdb table lists in-frame clones only, not all of them. The table records approximately 12,000 clones, 81% of them present only once. As to this clone: As yet, its antigen is unknown.

Sequenced here: PBMCs, sampled from a glioma patient whose treatment included an IDH1 peptide vaccine. The sequence derives from a man aged 25-45 years with glioma. The chain uses TRBV19 and TRBJ1-5, with TRBD1 identical over 7 bases. The CDR3 spells CASSQGGDYQPQHF. For the CDR3, the DNA is TGTGCCAGTAGCCAGGGGGGCGATTATCAGCCCCAGCATTTT. The full variable domain, rest sourced from reference TRBV19 and TRBJ1-5, is DGGITQSPKYLFRKEGQNVTLSCEQNLNHDAMYWYRQDPGQGLRLIYYSQIVNDFQKGDIAEGYSVSREKKESFPLTVTSAQKNPTAFYLCASSQGGDYQPQHFGDGTRLSIL.